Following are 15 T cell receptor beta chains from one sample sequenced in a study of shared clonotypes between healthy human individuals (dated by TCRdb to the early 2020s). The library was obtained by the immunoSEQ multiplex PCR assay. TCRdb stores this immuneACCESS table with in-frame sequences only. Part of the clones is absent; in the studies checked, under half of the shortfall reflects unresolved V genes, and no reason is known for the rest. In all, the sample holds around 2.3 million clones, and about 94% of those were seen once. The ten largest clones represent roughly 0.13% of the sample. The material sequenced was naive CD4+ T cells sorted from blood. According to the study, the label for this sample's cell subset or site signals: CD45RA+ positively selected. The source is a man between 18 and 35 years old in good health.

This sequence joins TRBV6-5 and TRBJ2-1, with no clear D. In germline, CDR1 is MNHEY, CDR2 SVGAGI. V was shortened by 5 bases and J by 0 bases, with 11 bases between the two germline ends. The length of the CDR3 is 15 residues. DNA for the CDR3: TGTGCCAGCAGTAGAGACTCCAGCTCCTACAATGAGCAGTTCTTC. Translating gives CASSRDSSSYNEQFF.

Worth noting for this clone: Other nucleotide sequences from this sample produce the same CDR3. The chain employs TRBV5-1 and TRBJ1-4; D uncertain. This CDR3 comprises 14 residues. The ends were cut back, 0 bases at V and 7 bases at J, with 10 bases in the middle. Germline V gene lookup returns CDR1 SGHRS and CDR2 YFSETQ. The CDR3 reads CASSLGGPGEKLFF. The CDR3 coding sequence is TGCGCCAGCAGCTTGGGAGGACCGGGTGAAAAACTGTTTTTT. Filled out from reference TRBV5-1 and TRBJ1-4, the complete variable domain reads KAGVTQTPRYLIKTRGQQVTLSCSPISGHRSVSWYQQTPGQGLQFLFEYFSETQRNKGNFPGRFSGRQFSNSRSEMNVSTLELGDSALYLCASSLGGPGEKLFFGSGTQLSVL.

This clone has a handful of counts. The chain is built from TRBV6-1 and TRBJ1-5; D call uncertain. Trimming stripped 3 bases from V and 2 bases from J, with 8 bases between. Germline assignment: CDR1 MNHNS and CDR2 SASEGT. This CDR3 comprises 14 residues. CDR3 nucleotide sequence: TGTGCCAGCAGTGATCCGGCGGGCAATCAGCCCCAGCATTTT. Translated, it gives CASSDPAGNQPQHF.

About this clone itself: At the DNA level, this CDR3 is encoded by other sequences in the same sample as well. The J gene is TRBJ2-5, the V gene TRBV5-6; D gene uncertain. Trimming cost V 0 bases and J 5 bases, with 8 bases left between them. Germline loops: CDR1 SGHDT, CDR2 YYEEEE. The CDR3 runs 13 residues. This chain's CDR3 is CASSLVGQETQYF. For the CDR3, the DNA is TGTGCCAGCAGCTTGGTGGGTCAGGAGACCCAGTACTTC.

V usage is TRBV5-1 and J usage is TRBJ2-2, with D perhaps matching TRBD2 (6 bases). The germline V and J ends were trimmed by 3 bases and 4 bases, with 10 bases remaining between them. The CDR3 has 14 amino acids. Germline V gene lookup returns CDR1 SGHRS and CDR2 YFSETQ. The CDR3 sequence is CASSSWRGTGELFF. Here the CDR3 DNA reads TGCGCCAGCAGCTCTTGGAGGGGCACCGGGGAGCTGTTTTTT.

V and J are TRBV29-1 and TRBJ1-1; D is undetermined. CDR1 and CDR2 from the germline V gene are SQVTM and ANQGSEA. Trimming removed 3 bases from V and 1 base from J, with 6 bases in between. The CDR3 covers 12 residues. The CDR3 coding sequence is TGCAGCGTTGATGTGGCGAACACTGAAGCTTTCTTT. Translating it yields CSVDVANTEAFF.

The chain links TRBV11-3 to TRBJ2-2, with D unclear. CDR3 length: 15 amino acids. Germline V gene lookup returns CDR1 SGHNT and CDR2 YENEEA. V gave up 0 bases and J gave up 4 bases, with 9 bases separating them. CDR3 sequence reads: CASSLEVSGTGELFF. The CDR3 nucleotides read TGTGCCAGCAGCTTAGAAGTGTCAGGCACCGGGGAGCTGTTTTTT.

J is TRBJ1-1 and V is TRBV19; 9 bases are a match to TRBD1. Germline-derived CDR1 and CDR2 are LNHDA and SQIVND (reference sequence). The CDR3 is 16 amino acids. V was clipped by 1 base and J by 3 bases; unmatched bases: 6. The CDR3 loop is CASSIVRDRVDTEAFF. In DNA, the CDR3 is TGTGCCAGTAGTATAGTGAGGGACAGGGTGGACACTGAAGCTTTCTTT.

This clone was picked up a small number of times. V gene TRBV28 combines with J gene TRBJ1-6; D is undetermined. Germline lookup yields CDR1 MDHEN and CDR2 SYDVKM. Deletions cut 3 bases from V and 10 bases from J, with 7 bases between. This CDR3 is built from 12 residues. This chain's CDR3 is CASSLSVSPLHF. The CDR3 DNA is TGTGCCAGCAGTTTGTCGGTCTCACCCCTCCACTTT. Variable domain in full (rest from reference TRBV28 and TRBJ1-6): DVKVTQSSRYLVKRTGEKVFLECVQDMDHENMFWYRQDPGLGLRLIYFSYDVKMKEKGDIPEGYSVSREKKERFSLILESASTNQTSMYLCASSLSVSPLHFGNGTRLTVT.

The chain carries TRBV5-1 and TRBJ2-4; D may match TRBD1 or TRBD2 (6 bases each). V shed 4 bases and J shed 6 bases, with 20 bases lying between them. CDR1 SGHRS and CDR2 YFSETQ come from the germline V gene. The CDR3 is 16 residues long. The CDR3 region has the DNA TGCGCCAGCAGCCCGCCGACAGGAGGGGGTATAAACATTCAGTACTTC. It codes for CASSPPTGGGINIQYF.

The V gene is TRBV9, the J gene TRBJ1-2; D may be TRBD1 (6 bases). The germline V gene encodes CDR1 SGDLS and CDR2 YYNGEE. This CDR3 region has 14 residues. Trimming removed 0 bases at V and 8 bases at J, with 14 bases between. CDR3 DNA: TGTGCCAGCAGCGTAGCAGACAGGATTGGGGGCTACACCTTC. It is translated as CASSVADRIGGYTF. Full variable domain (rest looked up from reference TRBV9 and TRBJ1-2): DSGVTQTPKHLITATGQRVTLRCSPRSGDLSVYWYQQSLDQGLQFLIQYYNGEERAKGNILERFSAQQFPDLHSELNLSSLELGDSALYFCASSVADRIGGYTFGSGTRLTVV.

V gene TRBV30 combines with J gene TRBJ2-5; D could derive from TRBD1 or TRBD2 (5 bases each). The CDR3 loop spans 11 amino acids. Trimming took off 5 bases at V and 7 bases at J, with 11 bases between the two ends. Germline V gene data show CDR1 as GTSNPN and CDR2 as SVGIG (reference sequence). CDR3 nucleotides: TGTGCCTGGGCACAGGAGGTGACCCAGTACTTC. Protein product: CAWAQEVTQYF.

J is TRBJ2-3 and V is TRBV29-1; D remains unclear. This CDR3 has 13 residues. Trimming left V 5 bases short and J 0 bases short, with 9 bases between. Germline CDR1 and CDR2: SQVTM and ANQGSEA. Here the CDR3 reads CSVRRSSTDTQYF. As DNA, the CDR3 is TGCAGCGTTCGCCGGTCTAGCACAGATACGCAGTATTTT.

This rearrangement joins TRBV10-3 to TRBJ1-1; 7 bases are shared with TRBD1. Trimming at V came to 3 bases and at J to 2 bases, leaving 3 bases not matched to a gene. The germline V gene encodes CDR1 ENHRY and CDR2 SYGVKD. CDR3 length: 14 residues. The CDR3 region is CAISDLGGNTEAFF. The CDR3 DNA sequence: TGTGCCATCAGTGATCTAGGGGGCAACACTGAAGCTTTCTTT.

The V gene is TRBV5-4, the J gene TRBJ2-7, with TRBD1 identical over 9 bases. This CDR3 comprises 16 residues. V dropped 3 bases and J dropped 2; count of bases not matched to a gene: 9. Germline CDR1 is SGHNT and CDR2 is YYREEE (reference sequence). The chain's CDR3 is CASSSRGRTGAYEQYF. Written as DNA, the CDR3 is TGTGCCAGCAGCTCCCGGGGAAGGACAGGGGCCTACGAGCAGTACTTC.